One and the same sample provided the 25 T cell receptor beta chains below, sequenced in a study of response to subunit inactivated influenza vaccine (dated by TCRdb to 2017 to 2018). Library preparation was by RT-PCR. Sequencing was performed on an Illumina HiSeq 2500. The raw public data were reprocessed by TCRdb itself: fastp quality trimming at Q25, MiXCR clonotype calling, in-frame beta chains only. Each CDR3 protein appears once, grouped with its most common genes and DNA. The sample table shows a few hundred thousand distinct CDR3 sequences, and 21% are seen once. The ten largest clones add up to 10% of the sample. Sequenced here: PBMCs from blood, sampled approximately 20 months after vaccination. The receptors stem from a man between 50 and 75 years old who received an inactivated influenza vaccine. Donor details come from another sample of the same person, matched by shared clones.

The rearrangement uses TRBV6-2 or TRBV6-3 and TRBJ2-2, with TRBD2 identical over 7 bases. V lost 5 bases and J lost 7; bases outside the gene matches: 4. This CDR3 has 13 residues. Germline-derived CDR1 and CDR2 are MNHEY and SVGEGT. The CDR3 loop is CASSQGLSGELFF. The CDR3 nucleotides read TGTGCCAGCAGTCAGGGACTAAGCGGGGAGCTGTTTTTT.

This chain uses TRBV3-1 with TRBJ1-2; 9 bases line up with TRBD1. The CDR3 consists of 16 residues. With 4 bases clipped from V and 2 bases from J, the junction kept 8 bases outside the gene matches. The germline CDR1 and CDR2 sequences are LGHDT and YNNKEL (reference sequence). CDR3 in amino acids: CASSPWDRAVNYGYTF. DNA of the CDR3: TGTGCCAGCAGCCCCTGGGACAGGGCGGTGAACTATGGCTACACCTTC.

The V call is TRBV20-1, the J call TRBJ1-5; D call uncertain. CDR1 DFQATT and CDR2 SNEGSKA come from the germline V gene (reference sequence). The CDR3 is 14 residues long. Trimming removed 6 bases at V and 0 bases at J, with 12 bases between. The CDR3 DNA sequence: TGCAGTGCCTATAGAATCAATAGCAATCAGCCCCAGCATTTT. Protein product: CSAYRINSNQPQHF.

This clonotype was counted ten times or more. The rearrangement joins TRBV5-1 to TRBJ1-2, with D possibly TRBD1 on 5 matching bases. V lost 2 bases and J 4 bases, leaving 12 bases between the germline ends. Germline CDR1 is SGHRS and CDR2 is YFSETQ. The CDR3 runs 14 residues. The CDR3 reads CASSLAPGGYGYTF. The CDR3 nucleotides are TGCGCCAGCAGCTTAGCACCGGGGGGCTATGGCTACACCTTC.

This clonotype was picked up many times. The chain couples TRBV3-1 to TRBJ1-1; D remains ambiguous. The CDR3 extends over 13 amino acids. V was pared by 0 bases and J by 7 bases, with 9 bases between. CDR1 LGHDT and CDR2 YNNKEL come from the germline V gene (reference sequence). This chain's CDR3 is CASSQDAPGEAFF. CDR3 bases: TGTGCCAGCAGCCAAGACGCGCCGGGTGAAGCTTTCTTT.

This clonotype was found many times. This chain uses TRBV10-3 with TRBJ1-1, with D perhaps matching TRBD1 (5 bases). V lost 7 bases, J lost 0 bases, and 12 bases lay in between. The length of the CDR3 is 14 residues. In germline, CDR1 is ENHRY, CDR2 SYGVKD. CDR3 bases: TGTGCCATCATAGATCCAGGGTTGAACACTGAAGCTTTCTTT. This translates into CAIIDPGLNTEAFF.

The gene calls are TRBV7-9 and TRBJ2-5; TRBD2 agrees at 11 bases. Germline lookup yields CDR1 SEHNR and CDR2 FQNEAQ (reference sequence). This CDR3 region has 17 residues. V trimming: 1 base; J trimming: 2 bases; junction bases outside the gene matches: 6. CDR3 amino acids: CASSLGRRTSGQETQYF. The CDR3 DNA follows: TGTGCCAGCAGCTTAGGGCGACGGACTAGCGGGCAAGAGACCCAGTACTTC.

There are a few counts of this clonotype. J is TRBJ2-5 and V is TRBV9; 8 nucleotides agree with TRBD1. The germline gives CDR1 SGDLS, CDR2 YYNGEE. Losses at the gene ends were 1 base for V and 1 base for J; bases not matched to a gene: 6. The CDR3 loop spans 16 amino acids. In nucleotides, the CDR3 is TGTGCCAGCAGCGTAAGGGCCGGGACAGGCCAAGAGACCCAGTACTTC. This sequence encodes CASSVRAGTGQETQYF.

V and J are TRBV12-3 or TRBV12-4 and TRBJ2-5; D is uncertain. This CDR3 comprises 14 residues. V was pared by 5 bases and J by 5 bases, with 15 bases between. The CDR3 DNA reads TGTGCCAGCAGTGATCAGCGATCTGAGGAGACCCAGTACTTC. Translating gives CASSDQRSEETQYF.

This clonotype was seen a handful of times. The gene calls are TRBV9 and TRBJ2-1; TRBD2 matches at 10 bases. Looked up from germline, CDR1 is SGDLS and CDR2 is YYNGEE. With V trimmed by 0 bases and J by 6 bases, 12 bases remained unmatched. The CDR3 consists of 18 residues. Written as DNA, the CDR3 is TGTGCCAGCAGCGTAGCGGCTAGCGGGAGATTTTGGCCCAATGAGCAGTTCTTC. This gives the protein CASSVAASGRFWPNEQFF. The full variable domain, in which reference TRBV9 and TRBJ2-1 provide the parts outside the CDR3, is DSGVTQTPKHLITATGQRVTLRCSPRSGDLSVYWYQQSLDQGLQFLIQYYNGEERAKGNILERFSAQQFPDLHSELNLSSLELGDSALYFCASSVAASGRFWPNEQFFGPGTRLTVL.

CDR3 residues: CASSYSNVGELFF. The CDR3, as DNA: TGTGCCAGCAGTTACTCGAACGTCGGGGAGCTGTTTTTT. J is TRBJ2-2 and V is TRBV6-6; D remains ambiguous. Trimming left V 0 bases short and J 7 bases short, with 6 bases between. CDR1 is MNHNY, CDR2 SVGAGI, per germline (reference sequence). The CDR3 is 13 residues long.

This clonotype was counted between two and nine times. The chain couples TRBV2 to TRBJ2-1; perhaps TRBD1 as D (5 bases). The V gene's germline CDR1 is SNHLY and CDR2 FYNNEI. V lost 0 bases to trimming and J lost 10 bases, with 19 bases between them. The CDR3 runs 16 residues. The CDR3 is CASSEARRVSSLEQFF. For the CDR3, the DNA is TGTGCCAGCAGTGAAGCCCGCAGGGTCTCTTCGTTGGAGCAGTTCTTC. Variable domain in full (rest from reference TRBV2 and TRBJ2-1): EPEVTQTPSHQVTQMGQEVILRCVPISNHLYFYWYRQILGQKVEFLVSFYNNEISEKSEIFDDQFSVERPDGSNFTLKIRSTKLEDSAMYFCASSEARRVSSLEQFFGPGTRLTVL.

As for this clonotype: Compared with germline, one end of the junction differs, possibly owing to a read error. V usage is TRBV25-1 and J usage is TRBJ1-1; D possibly corresponds to TRBD1 (5 bases). The CDR3 runs to 14 residues. Germline V gives CDR1 MGHDK, CDR2 SYGVNS. The CDR3 DNA is TGTGCCAGCAGTGAGGGCAGGGCAGGCACTGAAGCTTACTTT. Translated, it gives CASSEGRAGTEAYF.

CDR3 residues: CASSLATGGDGYTF. As DNA, the CDR3 is TGTGCCAGCTCACTAGCGACAGGGGGCGATGGCTACACCTTC. The V call is TRBV18, the J call TRBJ1-2, with 10 positions matching TRBD1. V shed 4 bases, J shed 6 bases, and the junction held 5 bases outside the gene matches. The CDR3 contains 14 residues. In germline, CDR1 is KGHSH, CDR2 LQKENI. The complete variable domain, with remaining parts taken from reference TRBV18 and TRBJ1-2, reads NAGVMQNPRHLVRRRGQEARLRCSPMKGHSHVYWYRQLPEEGLKFMVYLQKENIIDESGMPKERFSAEFPKEGPSILRIQQVVRGDSAAYFCASSLATGGDGYTFGSGTRLTVV.

The chain has TRBV5-8 and TRBJ1-2; weak D call: TRBD1 (5 bases). The length of the CDR3 is 14 residues. V was shortened by 1 base and J by 3 bases, with 10 bases between the two germline ends. CDR1 is SGHTS, CDR2 YDEGEE, per germline. The CDR3 here is CASSLIDRDYGYTF. The CDR3 DNA is TGTGCCAGCAGCTTGATCGACAGAGACTATGGCTACACCTTC. Full variable domain (remainder filled in from reference TRBV5-8 and TRBJ1-2): EAGVTQSPTHLIKTRGQQATLRCSPISGHTSVYWYQQALGLGLQFLLWYDEGEERNRGNFPPRFSGRQFPNYSSELNVNALELEDSALYLCASSLIDRDYGYTFGSGTRLTVV.

This sequence joins TRBV4-1 and TRBJ1-1, with D uncertain. Trimming left V 4 bases short and J 0 bases short, with 9 bases between. CDR1 MGHRA and CDR2 YSYEKL come from the germline V gene. The CDR3 is 14 amino acids. For the CDR3, the DNA is TGCGCCAGCAGCCCCGGGCCCCTGAACACTGAAGCTTTCTTT. Its translation is CASSPGPLNTEAFF.

The chain employs TRBV5-4 and TRBJ1-1, with D uncertain. V gave up 1 base and J gave up 2 bases, with 9 bases separating them. Germline assignment: CDR1 SGHNT and CDR2 YYREEE (reference sequence). The CDR3 runs 14 residues. DNA of the CDR3: TGTGCCAGCAGCTTGCCGTCGCTAAACACTGAAGCTTTCTTT. This sequence encodes CASSLPSLNTEAFF.

The chain recombines TRBV6-1 with TRBJ2-3; 15 bases are shared with TRBD2. Trimming cost V 7 bases and J 5 bases; bases outside gene matches: 7. Germline lookup yields CDR1 MNHNS and CDR2 SASEGT. This CDR3 spans 16 amino acids. CDR3 coding DNA: TGTGCCAGCACTAAAGGACTAGCGGGGGGGGAAGATACGCAGTATTTT. As protein: CASTKGLAGGEDTQYF.

This sequence joins TRBV6-5 and TRBJ1-1; D gene uncertain. V was cut by 0 bases and J by 8 bases, with 13 bases left in between. The CDR3 covers 14 residues. Germline values: CDR1 MNHEY, CDR2 SVGAGI. CDR3 sequence reads: CASSYSSGGSEAFF. Here the CDR3 DNA reads TGTGCCAGCAGTTACTCGTCGGGAGGATCAGAAGCTTTCTTT.

The V gene is TRBV28, the J gene TRBJ2-7; D unclear. This CDR3 spans 13 amino acids. Trimming took 6 bases from V and 2 from J, leaving 11 bases between them. The germline CDR1 and CDR2 sequences are MDHEN and SYDVKM. CDR3 coding DNA: TGTGCCAGCAGCGGCCAGGCAGCCTACGAGCAGTACTTC. It yields the protein CASSGQAAYEQYF.

This clonotype turned up a few times. The chain carries TRBV7-9 and TRBJ1-2; 10 nucleotides align to TRBD1. The trim removed 1 base at V and 4 bases at J, leaving 3 bases unmatched. CDR3 length equals 15 residues. Germline lookup yields CDR1 SEHNR and CDR2 FQNEAQ (reference sequence). CDR3 region: CASSLGRQGAYGYTF. CDR3 DNA: TGTGCCAGCAGCTTAGGGAGACAGGGGGCCTATGGCTACACCTTC.

This clonotype was seen a handful of times. The chain recombines TRBV4-1 with TRBJ2-1, with TRBD2 matching over 14 bases. Germline-derived CDR1 and CDR2 are MGHRA and YSYEKL. CDR3 size: 21 residues. V was pared by 1 base and J by 0 bases, with 11 bases of the junction left unmatched. The CDR3 is CASSQVLAGLAGGSSYNEQFF. DNA of the CDR3: TGCGCCAGCAGCCAAGTGTTAGCCGGACTAGCGGGGGGTAGCTCCTACAATGAGCAGTTCTTC.

The J gene is TRBJ1-6, the V gene TRBV7-9; D is perhaps TRBD1 (5 bases). The CDR3 is made up of 15 amino acids. From germline, CDR1 is SEHNR and CDR2 FQNEAQ (reference sequence). The germline V and J ends were trimmed by 3 bases and 13 bases, with 19 bases remaining between them. CDR3 DNA: TGTGCCAGCAGCTTTTCCCCCCGGGGGATACCGCCCCTCCACTTT. Its translation: CASSFSPRGIPPLHF.

The chain combines TRBV19 with TRBJ2-1; tentatively, D is TRBD1 (6 bases). The ends were cut back, 5 bases at V and 4 bases at J, with 15 bases in the middle. The CDR3 runs to 15 residues. Germline V gene lookup returns CDR1 LNHDA and CDR2 SQIVND (reference sequence). CDR3 nucleotides: TGTGCCAGTAGTCCTCGACAGGAAATATACAATGAGCAGTTCTTC. Translating gives CASSPRQEIYNEQFF.

A few counts support this clonotype. V and J are TRBV28 and TRBJ1-5, with D possibly TRBD1 on 5 matching bases. V dropped 2 bases and J dropped 0 bases, with 11 bases sitting between them. The V gene's germline CDR1 is MDHEN and CDR2 SYDVKM. The CDR3 consists of 16 residues. The CDR3 DNA reads as TGTGCCAGCAGTTTAACACAGGCTTTTAGCAATCAGCCCCAGCATTTT. Its protein product is CASSLTQAFSNQPQHF.